These T cell receptor beta chains were read from a single sample in a study of T cells in Graves' hyperthyroidism and ophthalmopathy. TCRdb reprocessed the multiplex PCR reads via MiXCR and lists one record per CDR3 protein. The profile shows hundreds of thousands of distinct CDR3 sequences, 15% to 20% of them singletons. The source material was blood. These receptors all come from a man in his forties with Graves' ophthalmopathy. Both conserved end residues are part of each CDR3. The D gene is left open where the match is weak. Clone size is stated in some rows and not others, as once, few, many or a class when expanded.

V gene	clone size	J gene	D gene	CDR3 protein	CDR3 DNA
TRBV7-9	few	TRBJ2-3	TRBD2	CASSLSGSGGTDTQYF	TGTGCCAGCAGCCTCTCAGGTAGCGGGGGCACAGATACGCAGTATTTT
TRBV5-1	.	TRBJ2-1	TRBD2	CASSIAGKSYNEQFF	TGCGCCAGCAGTATAGCGGGAAAGTCTTACAATGAGCAGTTCTTC
TRBV29-1	few	TRBJ2-7	TRBD2	CSVIGSWGGSYEQYF	TGCAGCGTTATTGGCTCGTGGGGGGGATCCTACGAGCAGTACTTC
TRBV27	few	TRBJ1-2	.	CASRQANHIQGYTF	TGTGCCAGCAGACAGGCCAACCATATCCAGGGCTACACCTTC
TRBV7-2	.	TRBJ1-2	.	CASSLERTLNYGYTF	TGTGCCAGCAGCTTAGAGCGGACTCTTAACTATGGCTACACCTTC
TRBV20-1	.	TRBJ1-2	TRBD1	CSARANRGTFGYGYTF	TGCAGTGCTAGAGCCAACAGGGGGACCTTTGGCTATGGCTACACCTTC
TRBV28	.	TRBJ1-5	.	CASSLRPGAINQPQHF	TGTGCCAGCAGTTTACGCCCGGGAGCCATCAATCAGCCCCAGCATTTT
TRBV28	few	TRBJ1-3	.	CASSSPTGRGNTIYF	TGTGCCAGCAGTTCCCCAACGGGCAGGGGAAACACCATATATTTT
TRBV7-2	.	TRBJ1-3	TRBD1	CASSGTVSSGNTIYF	TGTGCCAGCAGCGGGACAGTGTCCTCTGGAAACACCATATATTTT
TRBV19	.	TRBJ2-1	.	CASSILAGASSYNEQFF	TGTGCCAGTAGTATATTGGCGGGGGCCTCCTCCTACAATGAGCAGTTCTTC
TRBV7-9	.	TRBJ1-5	.	CASSLSGETQPQHF	TGTGCCAGCAGCTTATCAGGGGAAACTCAGCCCCAGCATTTT
TRBV30	.	TRBJ2-7	TRBD1	CAWSPGQGRGEQYF	TGTGCCTGGAGTCCGGGACAGGGCAGGGGCGAGCAGTACTTC
TRBV20-1	many	TRBJ2-1	.	CSARDLVLYNEQFF	TGCAGTGCTAGAGATCTGGTCCTTTACAATGAGCAGTTCTTC
TRBV28	.	TRBJ2-6	.	CASSQDLPIGANVLTF	TGTGCCAGCAGCCAGGACCTCCCTATTGGGGCCAACGTCCTGACTTTC
TRBV20-1	.	TRBJ2-5	.	CSAHRTELQETQYF	TGCAGTGCTCATCGGACGGAGCTACAAGAGACCCAGTACTTC
TRBV20-1	many	TRBJ2-3	TRBD2	CSARSRLLAGLGDTQYF	TGCAGTGCTAGATCAAGATTACTAGCGGGATTAGGAGATACGCAGTATTTT
TRBV6-1	.	TRBJ2-1	TRBD2	CASSGLAGIEQFF	TGTGCCAGCAGTGGACTAGCGGGTATAGAGCAGTTCTTC
TRBV15	few	TRBJ2-1	TRBD2	CATSRELAGGREQFF	TGTGCCACCAGCAGAGAACTAGCGGGGGGCAGGGAGCAGTTCTTC
TRBV20-1	few	TRBJ1-6	TRBD1	CSATQGARNSPLHF	TGCAGTGCTACACAGGGGGCAAGGAATTCACCCCTCCACTTT
TRBV7-2	many	TRBJ2-1	TRBD1	CASSYDRANEQFF	TGTGCCAGCAGCTACGACAGGGCCAATGAGCAGTTCTTC
TRBV5-6	many	TRBJ2-1	.	CASWDNSYNEQFF	TGTGCCAGCTGGGACAATTCCTACAATGAGCAGTTCTTC
TRBV5-1	.	TRBJ2-7	TRBD2	CASSTSSGGWYEQYF	TGCGCCAGCAGCACATCTAGCGGGGGTTGGTACGAGCAGTACTTC
TRBV27	many	TRBJ2-3	TRBD2	CATRWTSGTDTQYF	TGTGCCACCAGATGGACTAGCGGAACAGATACGCAGTATTTT
TRBV20-1	few	TRBJ1-2	.	CSATNHTSYGYTF	TGCAGTGCTACCAACCACACGAGCTATGGCTACACCTTC
TRBV30	many	TRBJ2-1	.	CAWRDSGQQFF	TGTGCCTGGAGGGACTCAGGACAGCAGTTCTTC